The clone carrying this T cell receptor beta chain was seen at least ten times. Its cognate antigen is unknown. The data were taken from a study of metastatic and nonmetastatic thyroid tumors. Across the study: Thyroid patients, malignant and benign, had repertoires compared across blood and tumor or nodule tissue. The study, taken as a whole, reports: Across blood and tumor, TCR beta diversity in malignant thyroid tumors was reportedly significantly higher than in benign nodules.

Patients had received no treatment of any kind before thyroid surgery. Per the original data handling: The authors used CDR3 differences across clinicopathological groups to build a distant-metastasis classifier for papillary thyroid cancer. TCRdb re-clonotyped the PCR reads through MiXCR. The V and J calls were determined by TCRdb, not by the authors. The sample includes about 92,000 clones, under 15% of them seen just once. V shed 5 bases and J shed 7 bases, with 20 bases lying between them. CDR1 is DFQATT, CDR2 SNEGSKA, per germline (reference sequence). The CDR3 covers 14 residues. J is TRBJ1-2 and V is TRBV20-1; perhaps TRBD1 as D (6 bases). Sample: blood. This TCR derives from a female donor with papillary thyroid cancer or a benign thyroid nodule (not recorded which). Some clones in this sample may be carry-over from other donors' samples. The chain's CDR3 is CSAGGLQGGGGYTF. CDR3 bases: TGCAGTGCTGGGGGGCTACAGGGTGGAGGTGGCTACACCTTC.